Detailed here is one TCR beta chain. Its specificity is unknown. The sample comes from a study of T cell responses to AZD1222 COVID-19 vaccine. Study-level points and caveats: Donor demographics were predominantly white British with a female majority; clonal diversity may be underestimated. Among those given AZD1222, only six were seropositive at baseline.

Germline assignment: CDR1 SGDLS and CDR2 YYNGEE. The CDR3 runs to 15 residues. V dropped 4 bases and J dropped 4; count of bases not matched to a gene: 8. Assay: immunoSEQ multiplex PCR; the TCRdb copy retains only in-frame clones and omits some. The sample includes 95,000 to 120,000 clones, around 90% seen only once; the top ten take approximately 3.1%. The clonotype comes from an adult in good health. The rearrangement links TRBV9 to TRBJ1-2; 9 bases align to TRBD1. Material: peripheral blood, obtained on day 0 of MenACWY control vaccination. CDR3 sequence: CASSPRTGDGYGYTF. CDR3 in DNA: TGTGCCAGCAGCCCCCGGACAGGGGACGGCTATGGCTACACCTTC.